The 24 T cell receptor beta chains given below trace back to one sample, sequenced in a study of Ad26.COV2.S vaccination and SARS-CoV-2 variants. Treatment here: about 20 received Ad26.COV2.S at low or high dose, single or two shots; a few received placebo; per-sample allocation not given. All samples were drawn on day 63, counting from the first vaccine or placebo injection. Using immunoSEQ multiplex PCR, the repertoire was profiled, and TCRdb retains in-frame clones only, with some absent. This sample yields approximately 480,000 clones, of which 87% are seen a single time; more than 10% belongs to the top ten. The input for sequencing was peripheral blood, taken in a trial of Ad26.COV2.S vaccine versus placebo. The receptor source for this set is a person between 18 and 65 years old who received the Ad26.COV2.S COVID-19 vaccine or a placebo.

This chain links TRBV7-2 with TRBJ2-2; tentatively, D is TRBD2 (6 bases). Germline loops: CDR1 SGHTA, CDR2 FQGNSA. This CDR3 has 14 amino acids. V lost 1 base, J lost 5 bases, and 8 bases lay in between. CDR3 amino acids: CASSLVGGTGELFF. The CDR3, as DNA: TGTGCCAGCAGCTTAGTGGGAGGTACCGGGGAGCTGTTTTTT.

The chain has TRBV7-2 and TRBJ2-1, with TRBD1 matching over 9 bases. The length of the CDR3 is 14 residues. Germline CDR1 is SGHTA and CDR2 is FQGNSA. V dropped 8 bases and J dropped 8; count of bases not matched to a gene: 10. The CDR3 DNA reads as TGTGCCAGCGGACAGGGGTACGGCGGCTATGAGCAGTTCTTC. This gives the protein CASGQGYGGYEQFF. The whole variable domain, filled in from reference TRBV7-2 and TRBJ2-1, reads GAGVSQSPSNKVTEKGKDVELRCDPISGHTALYWYRQSLGQGLEFLIYFQGNSAPDKSGLPSDRFSAERTGGSVSTLTIQRTQQEDSAVYLCASGQGYGGYEQFFGPGTRLTVL.

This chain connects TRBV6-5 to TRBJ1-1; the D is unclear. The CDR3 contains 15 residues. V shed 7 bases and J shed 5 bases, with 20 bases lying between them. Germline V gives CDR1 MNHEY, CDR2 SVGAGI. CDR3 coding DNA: TGTGCCAGCACCAAGACGGGCCTCGGAGAGACTGAAGCTTTCTTT. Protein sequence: CASTKTGLGETEAFF.

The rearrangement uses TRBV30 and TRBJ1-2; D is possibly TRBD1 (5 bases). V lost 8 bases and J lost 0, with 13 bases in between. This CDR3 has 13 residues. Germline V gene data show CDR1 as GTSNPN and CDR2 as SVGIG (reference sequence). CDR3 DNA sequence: TGTGCCGGGGCAGGGTCAGCTAACTATGGCTACACCTTC. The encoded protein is CAGAGSANYGYTF.

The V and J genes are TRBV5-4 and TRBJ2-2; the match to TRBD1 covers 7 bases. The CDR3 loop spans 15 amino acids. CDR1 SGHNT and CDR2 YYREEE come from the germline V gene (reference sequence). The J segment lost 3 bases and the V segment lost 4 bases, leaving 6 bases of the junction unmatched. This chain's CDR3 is CASSPPTGDTGELFF. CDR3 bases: TGTGCCAGCAGCCCCCCAACAGGGGACACCGGGGAGCTGTTTTTT. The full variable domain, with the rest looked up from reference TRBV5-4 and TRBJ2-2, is ETGVTQSPTHLIKTRGQQVTLRCSSQSGHNTVSWYQQALGQGPQFIFQYYREEENGRGNFPPRFSGLQFPNYSSELNVNALELDDSALYLCASSPPTGDTGELFFGEGSRLTVL.

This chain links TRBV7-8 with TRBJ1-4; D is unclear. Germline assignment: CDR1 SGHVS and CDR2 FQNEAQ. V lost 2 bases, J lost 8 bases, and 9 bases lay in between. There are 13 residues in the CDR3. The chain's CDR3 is CASSLPGGEKLFF. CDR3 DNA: TGTGCCAGCAGCTTACCCGGCGGGGAAAAACTGTTTTTT.

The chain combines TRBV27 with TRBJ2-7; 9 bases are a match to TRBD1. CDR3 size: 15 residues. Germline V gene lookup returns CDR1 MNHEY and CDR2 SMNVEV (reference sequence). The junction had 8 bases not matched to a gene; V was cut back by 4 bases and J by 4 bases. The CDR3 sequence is CASSSRTGANYEQYF. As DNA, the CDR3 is TGTGCCAGCAGTTCAAGGACAGGGGCGAATTACGAGCAGTACTTC.

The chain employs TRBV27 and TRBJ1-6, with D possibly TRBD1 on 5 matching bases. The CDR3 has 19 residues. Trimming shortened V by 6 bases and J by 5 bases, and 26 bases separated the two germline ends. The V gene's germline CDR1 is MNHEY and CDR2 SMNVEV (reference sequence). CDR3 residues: CASRHTRFAGRGDNSPLHF. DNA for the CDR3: TGTGCCAGCAGGCACACACGCTTTGCTGGGCGAGGGGATAATTCACCCCTCCACTTT.

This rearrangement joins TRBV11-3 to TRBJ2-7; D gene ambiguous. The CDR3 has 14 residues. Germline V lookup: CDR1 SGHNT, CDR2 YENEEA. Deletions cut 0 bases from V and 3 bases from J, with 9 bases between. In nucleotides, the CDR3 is TGTGCCAGCAGCTTAGATTCCAGAGACTACGAGCAGTACTTC. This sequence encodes CASSLDSRDYEQYF.

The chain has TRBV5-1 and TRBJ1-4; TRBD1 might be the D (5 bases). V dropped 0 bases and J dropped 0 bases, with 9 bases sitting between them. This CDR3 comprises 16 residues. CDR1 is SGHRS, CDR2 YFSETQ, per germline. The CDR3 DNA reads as TGCGCCAGCAGCTTGGAACAGGCTGCAACTAATGAAAAACTGTTTTTT. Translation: CASSLEQAATNEKLFF.

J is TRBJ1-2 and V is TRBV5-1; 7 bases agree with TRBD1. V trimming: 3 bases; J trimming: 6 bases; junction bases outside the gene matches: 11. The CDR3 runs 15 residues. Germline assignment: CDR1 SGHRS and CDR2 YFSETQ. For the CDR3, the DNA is TGCGCCAGCAGCTCGGACCCCGGGGGACAGAATGGCTACACCTTC. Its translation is CASSSDPGGQNGYTF.

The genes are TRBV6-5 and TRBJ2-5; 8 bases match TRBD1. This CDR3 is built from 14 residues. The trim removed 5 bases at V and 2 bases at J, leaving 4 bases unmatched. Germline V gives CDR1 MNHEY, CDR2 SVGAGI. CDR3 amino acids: CASSTRQGQETQYF. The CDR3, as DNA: TGTGCCAGCAGTACCAGACAGGGGCAAGAGACCCAGTACTTC.

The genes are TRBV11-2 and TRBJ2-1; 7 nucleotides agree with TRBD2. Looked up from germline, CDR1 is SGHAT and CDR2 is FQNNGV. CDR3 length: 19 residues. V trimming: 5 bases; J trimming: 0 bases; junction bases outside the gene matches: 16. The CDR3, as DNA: TGTGCCAGCAGCCGAACGATGGCCACCCGGACTAGCTCCTACAATGAGCAGTTCTTC. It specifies CASSRTMATRTSSYNEQFF.

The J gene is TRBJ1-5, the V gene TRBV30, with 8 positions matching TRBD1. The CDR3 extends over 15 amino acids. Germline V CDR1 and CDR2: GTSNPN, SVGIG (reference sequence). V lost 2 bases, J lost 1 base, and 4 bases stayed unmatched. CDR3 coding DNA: TGTGCCTGGAGTTGGGCAGGGGGCAGCAATCAGCCCCAGCATTTT. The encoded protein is CAWSWAGGSNQPQHF. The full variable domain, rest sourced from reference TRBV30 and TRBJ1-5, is SQTIHQWPATLVQPVGSPLSLECTVEGTSNPNLYWYRQAAGRGLQLLFYSVGIGQISSEVPQNLSASRPQDRQFILSSKKLLLSDSGFYLCAWSWAGGSNQPQHFGDGTRLSIL.

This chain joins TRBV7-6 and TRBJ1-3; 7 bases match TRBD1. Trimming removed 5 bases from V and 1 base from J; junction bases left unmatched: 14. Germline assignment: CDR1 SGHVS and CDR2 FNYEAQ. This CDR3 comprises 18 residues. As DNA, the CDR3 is TGTGCCAGCAGCCAAGACCCGACAGGGTGGTTATCTGGAAACACCATATATTTT. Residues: CASSQDPTGWLSGNTIYF.

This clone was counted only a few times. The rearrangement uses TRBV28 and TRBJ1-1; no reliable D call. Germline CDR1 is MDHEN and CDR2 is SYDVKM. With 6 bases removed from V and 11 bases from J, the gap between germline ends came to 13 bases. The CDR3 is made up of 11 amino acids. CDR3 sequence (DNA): TGTGCCAGCAGGGCCCGGGTCAAGGCTTTCTTT. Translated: CASRARVKAFF. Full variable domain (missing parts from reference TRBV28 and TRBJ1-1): DVKVTQSSRYLVKRTGEKVFLECVQDMDHENMFWYRQDPGLGLRLIYFSYDVKMKEKGDIPEGYSVSREKKERFSLILESASTNQTSMYLCASRARVKAFFGQGTRLTVV.

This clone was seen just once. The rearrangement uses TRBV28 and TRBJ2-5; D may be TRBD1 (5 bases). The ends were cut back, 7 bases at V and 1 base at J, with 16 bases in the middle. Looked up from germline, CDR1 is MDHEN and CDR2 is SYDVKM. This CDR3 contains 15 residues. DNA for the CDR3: TGTGCCAGCACCCCGGCTCAGGGAATCCAAGAGACCCAGTACTTC. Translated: CASTPAQGIQETQYF.

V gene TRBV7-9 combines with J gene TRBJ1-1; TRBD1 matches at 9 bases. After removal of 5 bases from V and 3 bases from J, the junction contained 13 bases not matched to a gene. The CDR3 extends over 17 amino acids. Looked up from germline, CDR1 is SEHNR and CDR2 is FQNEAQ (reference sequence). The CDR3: CASSQSFPGQGYTEAFF. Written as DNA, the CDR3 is TGTGCCAGCAGCCAATCTTTCCCGGGACAGGGTTACACTGAAGCTTTCTTT. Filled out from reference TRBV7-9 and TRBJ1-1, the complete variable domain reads DTGVSQNPRHKITKRGQNVTFRCDPISEHNRLYWYRQTLGQGPEFLTYFQNEAQLEKSRLLSDRFSAERPKGSFSTLEIQRTEQGDSAMYLCASSQSFPGQGYTEAFFGQGTRLTVV.

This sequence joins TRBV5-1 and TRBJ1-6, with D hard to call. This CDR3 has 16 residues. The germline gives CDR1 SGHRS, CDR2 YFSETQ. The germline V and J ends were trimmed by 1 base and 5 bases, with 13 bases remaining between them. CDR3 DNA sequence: TGCGCCAGCAGCTTGTCCCCCGGAGTCAATAATTCACCCCTCCACTTT. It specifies CASSLSPGVNNSPLHF.

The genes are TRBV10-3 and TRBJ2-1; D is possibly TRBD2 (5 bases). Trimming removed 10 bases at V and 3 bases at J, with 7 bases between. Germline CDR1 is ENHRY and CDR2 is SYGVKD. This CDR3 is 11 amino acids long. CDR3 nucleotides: TGTGCCACCCGGGACTACAATGAGCAGTTCTTC. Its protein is CATRDYNEQFF.

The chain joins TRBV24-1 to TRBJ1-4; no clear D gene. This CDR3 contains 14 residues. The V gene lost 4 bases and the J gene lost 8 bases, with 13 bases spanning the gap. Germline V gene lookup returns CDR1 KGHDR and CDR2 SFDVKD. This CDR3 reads CATSDHGSGEKLFF. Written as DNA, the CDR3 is TGTGCCACCAGTGACCATGGATCCGGGGAAAAACTGTTTTTT.

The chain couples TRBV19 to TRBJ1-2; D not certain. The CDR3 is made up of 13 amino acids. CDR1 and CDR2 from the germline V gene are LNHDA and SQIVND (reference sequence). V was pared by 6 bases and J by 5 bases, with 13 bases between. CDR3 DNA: TGTGCCAGTAGAACCAGGACGGGGTATGGCTACACCTTC. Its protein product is CASRTRTGYGYTF.

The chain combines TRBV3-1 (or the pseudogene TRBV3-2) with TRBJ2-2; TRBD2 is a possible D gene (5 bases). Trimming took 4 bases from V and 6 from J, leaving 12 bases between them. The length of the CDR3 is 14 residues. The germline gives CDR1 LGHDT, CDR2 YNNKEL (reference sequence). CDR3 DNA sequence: TGTGCCAGCAGCCTAGCGAACGGCGCCGGGGAGCTGTTTTTT. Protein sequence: CASSLANGAGELFF.

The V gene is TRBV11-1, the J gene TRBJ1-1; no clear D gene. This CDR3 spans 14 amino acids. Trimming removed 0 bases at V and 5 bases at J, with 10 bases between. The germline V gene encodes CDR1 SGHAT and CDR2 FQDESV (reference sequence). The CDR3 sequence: CASSLARTSTEAFF. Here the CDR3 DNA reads TGTGCCAGCAGCTTAGCTCGGACGAGTACTGAAGCTTTCTTT.